This paragraph covers one T cell receptor beta chain sequence. Its target is unknown. The V gene's germline CDR1 is SQVTM and CDR2 ANQGSEA. Trimming left V 5 bases short and J 7 bases short, with 12 bases between. CDR3 size: 11 residues. The data stem from a study of cytomegalovirus exposure and HLA in healthy donors. Use of 60 Vbeta and 13 Jbeta primers characterized the PCR. Data came from immunoSEQ multiplex PCR; TCRdb stores just in-frame clones and leaves some out. The sample shows 120,000 or so clones, approximately 66% of them seen only once. Study-level results: Later analysis identified a missense DCLRE1C variant that was linked to TCR beta V- and J-gene trimming. The study found most TCR sequences rare, yet found some public TCRs in many donors.

The V call is TRBV29-1, the J call TRBJ2-7, with D possibly being TRBD1 (5 bases). Sequenced material: PBMCs. The clonotype comes from a woman in her thirties or forties in good health and CMV-seropositive. CDR3 DNA: TGCAGCGTTACAAAGAAGGGGGAGCAGTACTTC. Translated: CSVTKKGEQYF.